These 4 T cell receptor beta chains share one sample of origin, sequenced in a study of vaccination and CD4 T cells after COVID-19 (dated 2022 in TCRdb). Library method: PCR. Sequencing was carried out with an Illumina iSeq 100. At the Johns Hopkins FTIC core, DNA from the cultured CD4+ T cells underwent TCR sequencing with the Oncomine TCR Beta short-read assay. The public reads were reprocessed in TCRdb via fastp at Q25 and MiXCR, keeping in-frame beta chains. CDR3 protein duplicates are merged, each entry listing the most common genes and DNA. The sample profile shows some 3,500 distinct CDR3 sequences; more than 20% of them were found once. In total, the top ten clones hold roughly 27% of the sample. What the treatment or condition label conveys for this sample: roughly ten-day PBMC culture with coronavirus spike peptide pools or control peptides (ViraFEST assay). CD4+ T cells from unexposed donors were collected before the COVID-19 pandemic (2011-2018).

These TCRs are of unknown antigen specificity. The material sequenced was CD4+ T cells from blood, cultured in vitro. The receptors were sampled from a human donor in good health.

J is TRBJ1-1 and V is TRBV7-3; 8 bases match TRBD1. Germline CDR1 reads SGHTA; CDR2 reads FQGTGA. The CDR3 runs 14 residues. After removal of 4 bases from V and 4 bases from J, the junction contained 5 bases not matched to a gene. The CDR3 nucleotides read TGTGCCAGCAGCTCGAACAGGGGGGCCACTGAAGCTTTCTTT. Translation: CASSSNRGATEAFF.

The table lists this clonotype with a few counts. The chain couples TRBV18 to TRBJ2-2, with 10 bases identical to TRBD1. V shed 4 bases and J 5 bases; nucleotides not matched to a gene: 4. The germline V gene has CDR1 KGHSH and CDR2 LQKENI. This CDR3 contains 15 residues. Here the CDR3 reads CASSRGQGRTGELFF. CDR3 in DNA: TGTGCCAGCTCACGGGGACAGGGGAGGACCGGGGAGCTGTTTTTT.

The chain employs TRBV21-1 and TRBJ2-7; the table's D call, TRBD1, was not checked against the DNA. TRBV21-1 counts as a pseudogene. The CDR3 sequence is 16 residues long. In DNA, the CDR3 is TGTGCCAGCATCAGAGAAGACAGGGGTGAATCCTACGAGCAGTACTTC. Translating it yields CASIREDRGESYEQYF.

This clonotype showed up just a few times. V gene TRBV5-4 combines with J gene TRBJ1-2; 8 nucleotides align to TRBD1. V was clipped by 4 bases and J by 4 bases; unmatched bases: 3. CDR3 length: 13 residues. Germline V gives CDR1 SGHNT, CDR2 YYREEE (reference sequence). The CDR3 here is CASSLDRGYGYTF. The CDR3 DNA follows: TGTGCCAGCAGCCTAGACAGGGGCTATGGCTACACCTTC.